Here is one T cell receptor beta chain with its context. Its antigen remains unknown. The sample is drawn from a study of response to subunit inactivated influenza vaccine. TCRdb re-called the RT-PCR reads with MiXCR, one entry per CDR3 protein. The table lists roughly 780,000 distinct CDR3 sequences, under 20% of them singletons. Study observations and caveats: Authors suggested seasonal influenza vaccinations each recruit few new T cells.

This CDR3 spans 16 amino acids. The junction had 4 bases not matched to a gene; V was cut back by 1 base and J by 0 bases. CDR1 and CDR2 (germline): MGHRA, YSYEKL. The V and J genes are TRBV4-1 and TRBJ2-3; the match to TRBD1 covers 7 bases. The TCR comes from a man between 50 and 59 years old who received an inactivated influenza vaccine. The sequenced sample was PBMCs from blood, obtained around 5 days after vaccination. The CDR3 protein is CASSQGQGTSTDTQYF. The DNA for the CDR3 is TGCGCCAGCAGCCAAGGACAGGGTACTAGCACAGATACGCAGTATTTT.